This T cell receptor beta chain was sequenced during a study of identical twins. Whole-study findings and limits: Rather than following the same donors, the conclusions depended on cross-sectional statistical analysis.

Germline V gives CDR1 MNHEY, CDR2 SMNVEV (reference sequence). This CDR3 is built from 13 residues. The J segment lost 7 bases and the V segment lost 2 bases, leaving 1 base of the junction unmatched. Comment on this clonotype: The antigen remains undetermined.

Only healthy Caucasians were included as donors. A universal primer site came from template switching; cDNA carried unique molecular identifiers. One entry per CDR3 protein, called by TCRdb with MiXCR from the 5' RACE reads. The sample comprises about 700,000 distinct CDR3 sequences, 8.6% of which are singletons, and 0.85% to 1% rests with the top ten. Separately, the same data were catalogued under a study of yellow fever vaccine responses in identical twins.

The chain combines TRBV27 with TRBJ2-4; TRBD2 matches 8 bases. The sequenced sample was PBMCs. The receptor was isolated from a woman under 30 in good health. The CDR3: CASSLIAGNIQYF. The CDR3 nucleotides are TGTGCCAGCAGTTTAATAGCGGGGAACATTCAGTACTTC.